A selection of T cell receptor beta chains follows, all from one sample in a study of vaccination effects on CD4 cells after COVID-19. Here immunoSEQ multiplex PCR was the method, and the copy in TCRdb shows in-frame clones only, minus some. The sample records under 50,000 clones, 70% to 80% being singletons. No antigens are known for them. This specimen was CD4+ T cells from PBMCs cultured without peptide, taken before COVID-19 vaccination. The receptors stem from a human donor who had a prior SARS-CoV-2 infection. CDR3s include the opening cysteine and the closing phenylalanine or tryptophan. D genes are given only for firm matches. Only part of the rows carry a size: once, few, many, or a class if the clone is expanded.

TRBJ2-7 TRBV11-3 15 . . TGTGCCAGCAGCCGGGGGTCAGGGGCATCCTACGAGCAGTACTTC CASSRGSGASYEQYF
TRBJ2-1 TRBV9 14 . . TGTGCCAGCAGCGTAACGTCCCAACCCTATGAGCAGTTCTTC CASSVTSQPYEQFF
TRBJ2-7 TRBV6-2/TRBV6-3 15 TRBD1 . TGTGCCAGCAGTTACCCCGGGACAGAGGCAAGCGAGCAGTACTTC CASSYPGTEASEQYF
TRBJ1-1 TRBV2 17 TRBD1 . TGTGCCAGCAGTGGGGGACAGGGGTCGGGGGAGAACACTGAAGCTTTCTTT CASSGGQGSGENTEAFF
TRBJ2-3 TRBV7-9 17 TRBD2 once TGTGCCAGCACTCCGCCGGGACTAGCGGGAACCACAGATACGCAGTATTTT CASTPPGLAGTTDTQYF
TRBJ2-3 TRBV2 17 TRBD2 . TGTGCCAGCAGCAAGGGCCTAGCGGGGGGGCAGGGAGATACGCAGTATTTT CASSKGLAGGQGDTQYF
TRBJ2-4 TRBV7-2 16 . . TGTGCCAGCAGCTTATCTGCGGGACTAGCCAAAAACATTCAGTACTTC CASSLSAGLAKNIQYF
TRBJ2-1 TRBV30 14 TRBD2 . TGTGCCTGGAGTGTACTAGCGGGGTACAATGAGCAGTTCTTC CAWSVLAGYNEQFF
TRBJ1-4 TRBV18 15 . . TGTGCCAGCTCACCAGCGAACGAAGGGGGTGAAAAACTGTTTTTT CASSPANEGGEKLFF
TRBJ2-7 TRBV3-1/TRBV3-2 12 . . TGTGCCAGCAGCCAAGATTGGGCCGAGCAGTACTTC CASSQDWAEQYF
TRBJ1-2 TRBV29-1 14 TRBD1 . TGCAGCGTTGAAAAGGGGGCCCCCCGGTATGGCTACACCTTC CSVEKGAPRYGYTF
TRBJ1-5 TRBV3-1/TRBV3-2 15 TRBD1 . TGTGCCAGCAGCGGAGGGACAGGGGGAGTTCAGCCCCAGCATTTT CASSGGTGGVQPQHF
TRBJ2-7 TRBV5-1 15 TRBD1 . TGCGCCAGCAGCTTGGAAGGACAGGGGGTCGACGAGCAGTACTTC CASSLEGQGVDEQYF
TRBJ1-2 TRBV18 15 TRBD1 . TGTGCCAGCTCACCAAGGACAGGGGTTATTAATGGCTACACCTTC CASSPRTGVINGYTF
TRBJ2-1 TRBV3-1/TRBV3-2 17 TRBD2 . TGTGCCAGCAGCTGGGACCGAAGACTAGCGGCAAACAATGAGCAGTTCTTC CASSWDRRLAANNEQFF
TRBJ2-4 TRBV7-2 15 TRBD1 . TGTGCCAGCAGCTTAGTTCCGGGACAGGAGGTCATTCAGTACTTC CASSLVPGQEVIQYF
TRBJ2-5 TRBV18 11 . . TGTGCCAGTTCATCCCAAGAGACCCAGTACTTC CASSSQETQYF
TRBJ1-3 TRBV21-1 18 . . TGTGCCAGCAGCAAAGTTGCTGGGACAGGGAGTACGGGAAACACCATATATTTT CASSKVAGTGSTGNTIYF
TRBJ2-5 TRBV28 14 . few TGTGCCAGCAGCCTCTTCGGGACCAAAGAGACCCAGTACTTC CASSLFGTKETQYF
TRBJ2-5 TRBV2 16 TRBD2 . TGTGCCAGCAGTGAAGTCGGTAGCGGGGCCGAAGAGACCCAGTACTTC CASSEVGSGAEETQYF
TRBJ1-6 TRBV7-8 17 TRBD1 . TGTGCCAGCAGCCCTACCCAGGGGGACCGACTGAATTCACCCCTCCACTTT CASSPTQGDRLNSPLHF
TRBJ1-2 TRBV6-6 12 . few TGTGCCAGCCGGGAGGGGGGCTATGGCTACACCTTC CASREGGYGYTF
TRBJ2-1 TRBV12-3/TRBV12-4 12 . . TGTGCCAGCACCGCCGGGACTCAACTGCAGTTCTTC CASTAGTQLQFF
TRBJ2-1 TRBV5-1 14 . . TGCGCCAGCAGCTTGGACGGGGGTAACAATGAGCAGTTCTTC CASSLDGGNNEQFF
TRBJ2-7 TRBV6-5 13 . . TGTGCCAGCAGTTACGGGGTAAGCTACGAGCAGTACTTC CASSYGVSYEQYF
TRBJ1-1 TRBV2 13 . . TGTGCCAGCGGGACGGATGCCGGCACTGAAGCTTTCTTT CASGTDAGTEAFF
TRBJ2-7 TRBV11-3 14 . . TGTGCCAGCAGCTTCACAGGGAGCTCCTACGAGCAGTACTTC CASSFTGSSYEQYF
TRBJ2-3 TRBV5-1 17 TRBD2 . TGCGCCAGCAGCTTTTTAAGCCGCCTAGCGGGAGCCGATACGCAGTATTTT CASSFLSRLAGADTQYF
TRBJ2-5 TRBV11-3 16 . . TGTGCCAGCAGCTTAGCGGGCGCCAATCGGCCAGAGACCCAGTACTTC CASSLAGANRPETQYF
TRBJ2-3 TRBV4-3 15 TRBD1 . TGCGCCAGCAGCCAAGAGACAGGGGGAACAGATACGCAGTATTTT CASSQETGGTDTQYF
TRBJ2-7 TRBV5-6 18 TRBD2 . TGTGCCAGCAGCCGGGGACTAGCGGGAGGGGCCCCACCCTACGAGCAGTACTTC CASSRGLAGGAPPYEQYF
TRBJ2-3 TRBV13 16 . . TGTGCCAGCAGCCCTCCGGGGGACGGGGTCACAGATACGCAGTATTTT CASSPPGDGVTDTQYF
TRBJ2-1 TRBV20-1 15 TRBD2 few TGCAGTGCAAGTAGCGGGAGGGCCTCCTACAATGAGCAGTTCTTC CSASSGRASYNEQFF
TRBJ2-5 TRBV4-1 17 TRBD1 . TGCGCCAGCAGCCAAAGGTTCACGGGGACAGGTCTTCGGACCCAGTACTTC CASSQRFTGTGLRTQYF
TRBJ1-4 TRBV5-1 14 TRBD1 few TGCGCCAGCAGCTTGGCGCAGGGGGGTGAAAAACTGTTTTTT CASSLAQGGEKLFF
TRBJ1-4 TRBV5-1 17 . . TGCGCCAGCAGCTTGTACGGGGCCGCCGGAGGTAATGAAAAACTGTTTTTT CASSLYGAAGGNEKLFF
TRBJ2-7 TRBV5-1 15 . . TGCGCCAGCAGCCCCTCTGGGGGGCGCTCCTACGAGCAGTACTTC CASSPSGGRSYEQYF
TRBJ1-4 TRBV11-2 14 TRBD1 once TGTGCCAGCAGCCGGACAGGGCCTAATGAAAAACTGTTTTTT CASSRTGPNEKLFF
TRBJ1-2 TRBV12-5 19 TRBD1 . TGTGCTAGTGGTTTGGTACCGGTCAGGGGGCAAGTATCTAGCTATGGCTACACCTTC CASGLVPVRGQVSSYGYTF
TRBJ1-3 TRBV29-1 14 . few TGCAGCGTTCTACAGGCGTTCTCTGGAAACACCATATATTTT CSVLQAFSGNTIYF
TRBJ2-2 TRBV9 11 . . TGTGCCAGCAGCGCCATGGGGGAGCTGTTTTTT CASSAMGELFF
TRBJ2-3 TRBV19 15 . . TGTGCCAGTAGTATCGCAGGGTCCCTCGCAGATACGCAGTATTTT CASSIAGSLADTQYF
TRBJ2-1 TRBV21-1 16 . . TGTGCCAGCAGAAAAGGGGGGCCCCTGGCTAGAAATGAGCAGTTCTTC CASRKGGPLARNEQFF
TRBJ2-5 TRBV5-4 17 TRBD1 once TGTGCCAGCAGCTTGGGGGACAGGGACGTCGGGACGGAGACCCAGTACTTC CASSLGDRDVGTETQYF
TRBJ2-7 TRBV18 16 . . TGTGCCAGCTCTGGGTATTGGGCTAGCAGCTCCTACGAGCAGTACTTC CASSGYWASSSYEQYF
TRBJ2-3 TRBV5-1 16 TRBD2 few TGCGCCAGCAGCCGGACTAGCGGGGGGGTGGCAGATACGCAGTATTTT CASSRTSGGVADTQYF
TRBJ1-1 TRBV6-5 15 . . TGTGCCAGCAGTTCTAGGGGGGCCGGGGACACTGAAGCTTTCTTT CASSSRGAGDTEAFF
TRBJ2-7 TRBV4-2 14 . . TGTGCCAGCAGCCAGGGTCGGACAGCATACGAGCAGTACTTC CASSQGRTAYEQYF
TRBJ2-3 TRBV30 14 . . TGTGCCTGGAGTGTACAGTCAGGGAGAGATACGCAGTATTTT CAWSVQSGRDTQYF
TRBJ2-1 TRBV7-3 15 . . TGTGCCAGCAGCTTTTCTAGTCTTGGGTCCAATGAGCAGTTCTTC CASSFSSLGSNEQFF
TRBJ2-1 TRBV19 14 TRBD2 . TGTGCCAGTAGTACCGTAGCGGGAGATAATGAGCAGTTCTTC CASSTVAGDNEQFF
TRBJ2-5 TRBV19 13 TRBD1 few TGTGCCAGTAGTAAGACAGGGCAAGAGACCCAGTACTTC CASSKTGQETQYF
TRBJ2-6 TRBV29-1 16 TRBD1 . TGCAGCGTTACACAGGGGGCGCTCTCTGGGGCCAACGTCCTGACTTTC CSVTQGALSGANVLTF